This entry concerns a single T cell receptor beta chain. This receptor's antigen is unknown. Per-base quality was not reported, and no clone a single base away is much larger than it. Library creation used multiplex PCR. The listed sequencing device is 454 GS FLX. TCR alpha and beta CDR3 regions were amplified from mRNA by semiquantitative ARM-PCR. ARM-PCR used tagged nested gene-specific primers, after which communal superprimers carried out exponential amplification. Exonuclease was used to remove the nested primers before the first-round PCR products went through the second amplification round. The amplicons were sequenced on the 454 platform, which can rapidly sequence millions of DNA fragments without cloning bias. An effective read was defined as a read mappable to both V and J germline segments. As for the authors' bioinformatics: IRmap was used to assign reads to germline V, D and J segments, relying on pyromap, a Smith-Waterman modification adapted to 454 sequencing errors. Cutoffs set at the 99th percentile of alignment scores from simulated random sequences were applied to filter D-beta assignments. CDR3 was defined as the amino acids lying between the conserved V-segment Y[YFLI]C motif and the J-segment [FW]GXGT motif. A compound Poisson process model, previously applied to large-scale EST data, was used to estimate repertoire diversity. A procedure for detecting cross-contamination was used to argue that sample contamination was not the source of the shared CDR3s. TCRdb took the public reads, trimmed them with fastp at Q25, ran MiXCR for clone calling and kept in-frame beta chains. Rows matching on CDR3 protein sequence are summarized as one entry with the most common DNA and genes. These V and J calls originate from TCRdb's pipeline instead of the authors' own analysis. The sample contains just under 4,000 distinct CDR3 sequences, roughly 47% of them found a single time. The ten largest clones represent 2.5% to 3% of the sample.

This specimen comes from a study of relationships among human T cell subsets (dated by TCRdb to about 2010). Looking at the study overall: Sequencing was performed on eight distinct blood T cell populations: pan T, CD8 cytotoxic, regulatory, Th1, Th2, naive plus transitional, activated and memory cells. The research as a whole found: The considerable overlap in CDR3s among Th1, Th2 and regulatory T cells was taken as suggesting that cell fate choices are stochastic. While more than 55% of CD8+ cytotoxic sequences came from clones with more than 100 reads, the regulatory and Th2 subsets had few clones of that kind. V, D and J usage, CDR3 length and N-nucleotide additions showed no statistically significant differences among the seven subsets. A CD4+CD8+ double-positive population could not be ruled out by the bead-based sorting.

After removal of CD4+CD56+ NKT cells, Th2 cells were selected as CD4+CD25-CD294+ cells using anti-CD294 beads. T cell subsets were isolated with Miltenyi superparamagnetic beads coated with subset-specific monoclonal antibodies. Peripheral blood was used as the source from which all T cell populations were isolated. Mononuclear cells were obtained from whole blood by Ficoll separation, and monocytes were then depleted with anti-CD14 microbeads. The isolated cell populations were resuspended in RNAprotect reagent immediately. Deletion took 3 bases off V and 4 bases off J, with a span of 16 bases between the germline ends. The germline V gene specifies SGHAT as CDR1 and FQNNGV as CDR2. CDR3 length: 16 amino acids, cysteine to phenylalanine. Kept here is only the CDR3 DNA, which spans 48 bases and is read in frame from base 1.

The sequenced sample was CD4+ Th2 cells sorted from blood. The cell subset or site label, as the study defines it: CD4+CD25-CD294+ T helper 2 cells. This clonotype was obtained from a man aged 35 to 55 in good health. The V and J segments used are TRBV11-2 and TRBJ2-1; TRBD2 is perhaps the D gene, given 7 matching bases. The DNA sequence reads TGTGCCAGCAGCTTTAGGGGGAGGGCGGGATACAATGAGCAGTTCTTC. Translated, it gives CASSFRGRAGYNEQFF.